These 27 T cell receptor beta chains came from one sample sequenced in a study of shared clonotypes between healthy human individuals. Here immunoSEQ multiplex PCR was the method, and the copy in TCRdb shows in-frame clones only, minus some. The repertoire has some 1.5 million clones, more than 95% of them found once; the top ten carry 1.2%. Sequenced material: naive CD4+ T cells sorted from blood. Subset in this sample: CD45RA+ positively selected. The source is a man aged 25 to 40 in good health.

J is TRBJ2-3 and V is TRBV5-4; D is tentatively TRBD1 or TRBD2 (5 bases each). Trimming pared 1 base from V and 1 base from J, leaving 13 bases between. From germline, CDR1 is SGHNT and CDR2 YYREEE (reference sequence). The CDR3 loop spans 16 amino acids. The CDR3 reads CASSLRAGTGTDTQYF. The CDR3, as DNA: TGTGCCAGCAGCTTGAGGGCAGGGACGGGCACAGATACGCAGTATTTT.

CDR3 residues: CATSRDSARQLAGGNEQFF. The CDR3 nucleotides read TGTGCCACCAGCAGAGATTCCGCCCGCCAGCTAGCGGGGGGCAATGAGCAGTTCTTC. V usage is TRBV15 and J usage is TRBJ2-1; 11 bases fit TRBD2. The ends lost 0 bases at V and 6 bases at J; junction bases unmatched: 13. CDR1 is LNHNV, CDR2 YYDKDF, per germline (reference sequence). This CDR3 comprises 19 residues.

The chain links TRBV18 to TRBJ2-3; tentative D call: TRBD2 (6 bases). In germline, CDR1 is KGHSH, CDR2 LQKENI. Trimming cost V 6 bases and J 0 bases, with 16 bases left between them. The CDR3 consists of 16 residues. CDR3 sequence reads: CASSPTAGSSTDTQYF. The CDR3 coding sequence is TGTGCCAGCTCGCCCACGGCGGGATCTAGCACAGATACGCAGTATTTT.

This clone showed up just once. The chain couples TRBV23-1 to TRBJ2-3; 12 bases align to TRBD2. TRBV23-1 carries the ORF label, with uncertain function. This CDR3 region has 16 residues. The junction had 5 bases not matched to a gene; V was cut back by 2 bases and J by 5 bases. The CDR3 loop reads CASSQVGLAGRDTQYF. As DNA, the CDR3 is TGCGCCAGCAGTCAAGTTGGACTAGCGGGACGAGATACGCAGTATTTT.

The chain has TRBV10-3 and TRBJ2-5; 12 bases align to TRBD1. Trimming at V came to 5 bases and at J to 4 bases, leaving 5 bases not matched to a gene. Germline V gene sequence: CDR1 ENHRY, CDR2 SYGVKD. The CDR3 spans 15 residues. The CDR3 DNA is TGTGCCATCAGTCAGGGACAGGGGGCCGGAGAGACCCAGTACTTC. Translation gives CAISQGQGAGETQYF.

V and J are TRBV7-9 and TRBJ2-7; possibly TRBD1 or TRBD2 for D (5 bases each). This CDR3 is 16 amino acids long. From germline, CDR1 is SEHNR and CDR2 FQNEAQ (reference sequence). The germline V and J ends were trimmed by 2 bases and 0 bases, with 14 bases remaining between them. The CDR3 loop reads CASSLYIGTSSYEQYF. As DNA, the CDR3 is TGTGCCAGCAGCTTATACATCGGGACCAGCTCCTACGAGCAGTACTTC.

This clone was counted once. This sequence joins TRBV11-2 and TRBJ1-4, with 8 bases aligning to TRBD1. The J segment lost 7 bases and the V segment lost 5 bases, leaving 6 bases of the junction unmatched. The CDR3 consists of 14 residues. Germline V gene data show CDR1 as SGHAT and CDR2 as FQNNGV. The CDR3 region is CASSTAGTGEKLFF. As DNA, the CDR3 is TGTGCCAGCAGCACGGCCGGGACAGGTGAAAAACTGTTTTTT.

The chain joins TRBV4-3 to TRBJ1-1; D is uncertain. The CDR3 contains 15 residues. Germline CDR1 and CDR2: LGHNA and YSLEER. V was clipped by 2 bases and J by 1 base, with 11 bases between them. This CDR3 is CASSQSVSSNTEAFF. The CDR3, as DNA: TGCGCCAGCAGCCAATCCGTCTCATCGAACACTGAAGCTTTCTTT.

The V and J genes are TRBV7-8 and TRBJ2-1, with 11 bases aligning to TRBD2. This CDR3 region has 17 residues. Germline V gene sequence: CDR1 SGHVS, CDR2 FQNEAQ. With 0 bases clipped from V and 6 bases from J, the junction kept 7 bases outside the gene matches. CDR3 in amino acids: CASSLASSGRYRNEQFF. CDR3 nucleotide sequence: TGTGCCAGCAGCTTAGCTTCTAGCGGGAGGTACCGCAATGAGCAGTTCTTC.

The DNA of the CDR3 is TGTGCCAGCAGCTCCGAACAGGGTTCCGTTGAGCAGTACTTC. Protein sequence: CASSSEQGSVEQYF. This sequence joins TRBV5-4 and TRBJ2-7; D is perhaps TRBD1 (6 bases). The CDR3 covers 14 residues. Germline CDR1 and CDR2: SGHNT and YYREEE (reference sequence). V lost 3 bases, J lost 7 bases, and 17 bases lay in between.

This chain connects TRBV4-1 to TRBJ1-1; D call uncertain. This CDR3 has 16 residues. V dropped 0 bases and J dropped 0 bases, with 11 bases sitting between them. Germline loops: CDR1 MGHRA, CDR2 YSYEKL. Written as DNA, the CDR3 is TGCGCCAGCAGCCAAGAGACGGGCAGATTGAACACTGAAGCTTTCTTT. Translating gives CASSQETGRLNTEAFF.

V is TRBV6-1 and J is TRBJ1-4, with 8 bases lining up with TRBD1. With V trimmed by 10 bases and J by 4 bases, 8 bases remained unmatched. The CDR3 has 14 amino acids. Looked up from germline, CDR1 is MNHNS and CDR2 is SASEGT. The CDR3 nucleotides are TGTGCCATTAAAGACAGGGGATTTAATGAAAAACTGTTTTTT. Its protein product is CAIKDRGFNEKLFF.

CDR3 DNA: TGTGCCAGCAGCCCCCCCGGGGCCTACGAGCAGTACTTC. It encodes CASSPPGAYEQYF. This chain connects TRBV7-2 to TRBJ2-7; weak D call: TRBD2 (5 bases). The CDR3 runs 13 residues. V lost 5 bases and J 2 bases, leaving 10 bases between the germline ends. Germline V gene sequence: CDR1 SGHTA, CDR2 FQGNSA.

This rearrangement joins TRBV19 to TRBJ1-3; possibly TRBD1 for D (5 bases). Germline V CDR1 and CDR2: LNHDA, SQIVND (reference sequence). V was trimmed by 2 bases and J by 0 bases, leaving 11 bases between them. There are 16 residues in the CDR3. CDR3 bases: TGTGCCAGTAGTATACTCACAGGAAGCTCTGGAAACACCATATATTTT. This codes for CASSILTGSSGNTIYF.

The gene calls are TRBV2 and TRBJ2-6, with no clear D. The length of the CDR3 is 18 residues. Germline V gene data show CDR1 as SNHLY and CDR2 as FYNNEI. Trimming left V 7 bases short and J 0 bases short, with 19 bases between. In nucleotides, the CDR3 is TGTGCCAGCAAAAAATACACCACCCTTATCTCTGGGGCCAACGTCCTGACTTTC. Its translation is CASKKYTTLISGANVLTF.

This clone was observed once. The chain uses TRBV5-1 and TRBJ2-7; D ambiguous. This CDR3 is 13 amino acids long. Germline V gene sequence: CDR1 SGHRS, CDR2 YFSETQ. V was pared by 0 bases and J by 4 bases, with 8 bases between. The CDR3 spells CASSLDGRYEQYF. The DNA of the CDR3 is TGCGCCAGCAGCTTGGACGGGCGATACGAGCAGTACTTC.

This CDR3 reads CASSPADARRSQYF. The CDR3 region has the DNA TGTGCCAGCAGTCCGGCCGACGCGCGCAGGTCGCAGTATTTT. V usage is TRBV28 and J usage is TRBJ2-3, with D unresolved. This CDR3 has 14 residues. CDR1 MDHEN and CDR2 SYDVKM come from the germline V gene. The V gene lost 5 bases and the J gene lost 10 bases, with 19 bases spanning the gap.

The chain carries TRBV7-9 and TRBJ2-5, with D unresolved. Looked up from germline, CDR1 is SEHNR and CDR2 is FQNEAQ (reference sequence). The CDR3 totals 15 residues. V was clipped by 2 bases and J by 1 base, with 11 bases between them. CDR3 DNA: TGTGCCAGCAGCTTAAATGGGCAATCCCAAGAGACCCAGTACTTC. Its translation: CASSLNGQSQETQYF.

This chain uses TRBV5-5 with TRBJ2-7; D ambiguous. Trimming shortened V by 0 bases and J by 2 bases, and 12 bases separated the two germline ends. Germline loops: CDR1 SGHKS, CDR2 YYEKEE (reference sequence). This CDR3 has 15 residues. CDR3 residues: CASSLDTRATYEQYF. Written as DNA, the CDR3 is TGTGCCAGCAGCTTGGACACCCGGGCTACCTACGAGCAGTACTTC. The full variable domain, rest sourced from reference TRBV5-5 and TRBJ2-7, is DAGVTQSPTHLIKTRGQQVTLRCSPISGHKSVSWYQQVLGQGPQFIFQYYEKEERGRGNFPDRFSARQFPNYSSELNVNALLLGDSALYLCASSLDTRATYEQYFGPGTRLTVT.

The chain combines TRBV2 with TRBJ1-5, with D uncertain. Germline V CDR1 and CDR2: SNHLY, FYNNEI. The CDR3 is made up of 13 amino acids. V was clipped by 6 bases and J by 6 bases, with 12 bases between them. The chain's CDR3 is CASSPQFTQPQHF. Here the CDR3 DNA reads TGTGCCAGCAGCCCACAGTTCACTCAGCCCCAGCATTTT.

The rearrangement uses TRBV7-2 and TRBJ2-1; D perhaps matches TRBD1 (6 bases). Trimming removed 6 bases from V and 7 bases from J, with 10 bases in between. This CDR3 has 12 amino acids. Germline assignment: CDR1 SGHTA and CDR2 FQGNSA. The CDR3 region has the DNA TGTGCCAGCAGTAAAAGGGGGAATGAGCAGTTCTTC. This gives the protein CASSKRGNEQFF. Drawing the rest from reference TRBV7-2 and TRBJ2-1, the complete variable domain is GAGVSQSPSNKVTEKGKDVELRCDPISGHTALYWYRQSLGQGLEFLIYFQGNSAPDKSGLPSDRFSAERTGGSVSTLTIQRTQQEDSAVYLCASSKRGNEQFFGPGTRLTVL.

This clone appeared a single time. The V call is TRBV5-1, the J call TRBJ2-7, with D possibly matching TRBD2 (6 bases). V was pared by 7 bases and J by 6 bases, with 20 bases between. Germline V gives CDR1 SGHRS, CDR2 YFSETQ. The CDR3 is made up of 14 amino acids. Written as DNA, the CDR3 is TGCGCCAGCCACTCGGGGCCTGCCGGGGGCGAGCAGTACTTC. It codes for CASHSGPAGGEQYF.

V and J are TRBV29-1 and TRBJ2-7, with no clear D. The CDR3 loop spans 12 amino acids. Trimming removed 3 bases at V and 0 bases at J, with 6 bases between. Germline lookup yields CDR1 SQVTM and CDR2 ANQGSEA. The CDR3 spells CSVEVPSYEQYF. CDR3 sequence (DNA): TGCAGCGTTGAGGTCCCCTCCTACGAGCAGTACTTC.

As concerns this clone: Other DNA sequences within the sample encode an identical CDR3. The V call is TRBV28, the J call TRBJ2-7; the D is unclear. The germline V gene has CDR1 MDHEN and CDR2 SYDVKM. V gave up 2 bases and J gave up 3 bases, with 8 bases separating them. The CDR3 loop spans 13 amino acids. CDR3 loop: CASSLGQLYEQYF. The CDR3 DNA follows: TGTGCCAGCAGTTTAGGGCAGCTCTACGAGCAGTACTTC.

The V call is TRBV5-6, the J call TRBJ2-7, with a tentative D call TRBD2 (5 bases). V lost 0 bases, J lost 4 bases, and 14 bases lay in between. CDR1 SGHDT and CDR2 YYEEEE come from the germline V gene. CDR3 length: 15 amino acids. The CDR3 DNA sequence: TGTGCCAGCAGCTTGGGAGGGTTGGTTCGGTACGAGCAGTACTTC. It yields the protein CASSLGGLVRYEQYF.

The chain uses TRBV5-6 and TRBJ1-2; possible D gene TRBD1, 5 bases. Germline values: CDR1 SGHDT, CDR2 YYEEEE. V dropped 0 bases and J dropped 4 bases, with 13 bases sitting between them. This CDR3 comprises 15 residues. CDR3 protein: CASSLVAGWSYGYTF. CDR3 nucleotides: TGTGCCAGCAGCTTGGTGGCAGGGTGGTCCTATGGCTACACCTTC.

V usage is TRBV6-5 and J usage is TRBJ1-5, with D uncertain. V lost 7 bases, J lost 6 bases, and 7 bases lay in between. The CDR3 is made up of 11 amino acids. Germline V gene sequence: CDR1 MNHEY, CDR2 SVGAGI. CDR3 in DNA: TGTGCCAGCACCCAACCTCAGCCCCAGCATTTT. Translation gives CASTQPQPQHF.